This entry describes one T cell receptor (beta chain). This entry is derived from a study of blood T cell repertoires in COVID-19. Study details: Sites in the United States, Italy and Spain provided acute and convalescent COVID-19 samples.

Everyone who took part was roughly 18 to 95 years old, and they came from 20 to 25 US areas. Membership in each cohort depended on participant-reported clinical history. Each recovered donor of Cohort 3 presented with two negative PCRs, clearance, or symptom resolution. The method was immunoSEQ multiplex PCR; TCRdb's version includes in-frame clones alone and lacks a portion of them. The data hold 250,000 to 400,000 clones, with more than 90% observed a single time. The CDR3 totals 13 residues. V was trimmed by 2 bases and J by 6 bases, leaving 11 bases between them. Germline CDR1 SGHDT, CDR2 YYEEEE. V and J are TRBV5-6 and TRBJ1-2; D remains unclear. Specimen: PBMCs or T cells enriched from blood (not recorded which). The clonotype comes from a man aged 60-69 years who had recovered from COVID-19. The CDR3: CASSFAGVNGYTF. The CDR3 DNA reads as TGTGCCAGCAGCTTTGCCGGGGTCAATGGCTACACCTTC.